Reported below is one T cell receptor beta chain. No antigen is known for it. CDR1 SNHLY and CDR2 FYNNEI come from the germline V gene. V was pared by 7 bases and J by 13 bases, with 16 bases between. CDR3 length equals 11 residues. The sample belongs to a study of graft-versus-host responses after intestinal transplantation. Study overall: Among the recipients, all got anti-thymocyte globulin induction and then tacrolimus and steroids for 3 to 4 years.

Overall study results and limits: Some GvH clones were seen earlier in gut or blood, suggesting intestinal origin. With peak circulating GvH clone levels came an association with early post-transplant HvG declines.

Generated by immunoSEQ multiplex PCR, the TCRdb table keeps only in-frame clones and is missing some. The table has approximately 76,000 clones, approximately 87% seen once. This sequence was found in a human donor who was the organ donor for an intestinal transplant. The sequences come from unstimulated CD4+ T cells sorted from spleen or lymph node cells, collected before transplant. The chain links TRBV2 to TRBJ1-2; D may be TRBD1 (6 bases). The CDR3 reads CASTTGPVLTF. In DNA form, the CDR3 reads TGTGCCAGCACGACAGGCCCCGTGCTCACCTTC.